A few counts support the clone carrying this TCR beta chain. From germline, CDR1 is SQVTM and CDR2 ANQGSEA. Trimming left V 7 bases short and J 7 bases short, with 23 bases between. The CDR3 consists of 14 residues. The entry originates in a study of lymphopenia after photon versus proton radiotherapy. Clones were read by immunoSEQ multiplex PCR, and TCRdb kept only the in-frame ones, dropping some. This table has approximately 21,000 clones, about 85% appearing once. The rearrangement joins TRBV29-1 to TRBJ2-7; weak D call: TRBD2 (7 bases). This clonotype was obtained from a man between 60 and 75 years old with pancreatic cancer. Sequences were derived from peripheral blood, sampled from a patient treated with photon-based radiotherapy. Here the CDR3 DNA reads TGCAGCGCGGGGGCGGGAGCCGGGGGTAGGGAGCAGTACTTC. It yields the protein CSAGAGAGGREQYF.